This TCR beta chain was found in a study of OX40 agonist ivuxolimab in advanced cancers. Findings and limits, study-wide: Certain nonresponding patients likewise had low normalized T-cell clonal expansion. At 0.1 to 3.0 mg/kg, clonal expansion of CD4+ and CD8+ blood T cells had occurred by week 6.

This clone has just one count. Its matching antigen is unknown. The method was immunoSEQ multiplex PCR; TCRdb's version includes in-frame clones alone and lacks a portion of them. The sample holds fewer than 65,000 clones, more than 75% seen once. The V end was cut by 0 bases, the J end by 0 bases, with 18 bases between. Germline V gene data show CDR1 as LGHNA and CDR2 as YSLEER. There are 20 residues in the CDR3. The clonotype was recovered from an adult with an advanced solid tumor such as melanoma, head and neck, liver or kidney cancer. The sequences come from CD4+ or CD8+ T cells sorted from blood, collected in a trial of the OX40 agonist ivuxolimab. The gene calls are TRBV4-3 and TRBJ2-6; a weak D match, TRBD1 (5 bases). The CDR3 protein is CASSQESLAGRSSGANVLTF. Here the CDR3 DNA reads TGCGCCAGCAGCCAAGAGTCTTTGGCAGGGCGTAGCTCTGGGGCCAACGTCCTGACTTTC.